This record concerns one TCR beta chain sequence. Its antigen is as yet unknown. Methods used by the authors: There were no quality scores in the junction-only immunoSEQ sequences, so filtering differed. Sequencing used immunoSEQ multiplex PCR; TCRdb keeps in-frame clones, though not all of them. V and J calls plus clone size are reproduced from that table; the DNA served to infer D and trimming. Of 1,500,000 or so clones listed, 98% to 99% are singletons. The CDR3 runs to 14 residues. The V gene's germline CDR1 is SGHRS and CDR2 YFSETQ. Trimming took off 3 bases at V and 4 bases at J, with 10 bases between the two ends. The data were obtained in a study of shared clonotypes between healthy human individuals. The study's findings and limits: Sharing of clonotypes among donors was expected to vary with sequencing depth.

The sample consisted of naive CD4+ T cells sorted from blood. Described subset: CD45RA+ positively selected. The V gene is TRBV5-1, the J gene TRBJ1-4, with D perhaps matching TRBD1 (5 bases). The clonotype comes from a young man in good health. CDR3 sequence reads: CASSSGALNEKLFF. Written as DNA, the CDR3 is TGCGCCAGCAGCTCCGGGGCCCTTAATGAAAAACTGTTTTTT.